The rows below give T cell receptor beta chains drawn from one sample of a study of shared clonotypes between healthy human individuals. Assay: immunoSEQ multiplex PCR; the TCRdb copy retains only in-frame clones and omits some. This table has 2 million to 2.5 million clones, about 94% appearing once. Sequenced input: naive CD4+ T cells sorted from blood. Source of these receptors: a man between 18 and 35 years old in good health. The CDR3 runs from the conserved cysteine through the conserved F or W. The order of the fields is J gene, V gene, clone size, D gene, CDR3 protein. D genes are given only for firm matches. Not every row has a clone size; where given, it reads once, few, many or a size class.

TRBJ1-4 TRBV9 NA NA CASSGGMGHEKLFF
TRBJ1-2 TRBV9 NA NA CASSVRGEGIFYGYTF
TRBJ2-7 TRBV11-3 NA NA CASSQGGEQYF
TRBJ1-1 TRBV7-9 NA NA CASTLRTLNTEAFF
TRBJ1-1 TRBV6-1 NA NA CASSFIETEAFF
TRBJ2-7 TRBV27 once NA CASSLFLGGGVHEQYF
TRBJ2-4 TRBV4-1 NA NA CASSQDGTVGLSIQYF
TRBJ2-1 TRBV4-2 once TRBD2 CASSPSLWTSGGLGYNEQFF
TRBJ2-1 TRBV30 NA TRBD2 CAWGGGLAPNEQFF
TRBJ2-5 TRBV18 NA NA CASSPASLETQYF
TRBJ1-2 TRBV29-1 NA TRBD1 CSVEAGQGYYGYTF
TRBJ1-5 TRBV19 once TRBD1 CASSRQGGNSNQPQHF
TRBJ1-2 TRBV2 NA NA CASSGGGSVYGYTF
TRBJ2-2 TRBV4-2 NA NA CASRHSENTGELFF
TRBJ2-2 TRBV5-4 NA TRBD1 CASSRGQGVSGELFF
TRBJ2-2 TRBV10-3 NA NA CAISRGVNTGELFF
TRBJ2-2 TRBV13 once TRBD2 CASSPETSGYSGELFF
TRBJ2-3 TRBV11-2 NA NA CASSQRLPPLDTQYF
TRBJ2-7 TRBV28 NA NA CASTSSVSYEQYF
TRBJ2-1 TRBV9 NA NA CASSRGVTVGNEQFF
TRBJ2-1 TRBV7-2 NA TRBD2 CASSLAERGRQFF
TRBJ1-5 TRBV27 NA TRBD1 CASSPYGDRVGVQPQHF
TRBJ2-7 TRBV6-1 NA TRBD2 CASSPRGSGGYEQYF
TRBJ2-7 TRBV7-9 NA TRBD2 CASSFMRGGSYEQYF
TRBJ1-6 TRBV5-8 NA TRBD1 CASSLRQGGSPLHF
TRBJ2-7 TRBV2 NA NA CASSEFQGGQYF
TRBJ1-3 TRBV11-2 NA NA CASSAGRSSGNTIYF
TRBJ1-1 TRBV18 NA TRBD1 CASSPPLTGRTEAFF
TRBJ2-5 TRBV5-4 NA NA CASSYVPAQETQYF
TRBJ2-1 TRBV9 NA NA CASSVVSRSTYNEQFF
TRBJ2-2 TRBV4-1 NA TRBD2 CASTGTSGGLTGELFF
TRBJ2-1 TRBV18 NA TRBD2 CASSPPETSAQKQFF
TRBJ2-2 TRBV5-4 NA NA CASSLLGNTGELFF
TRBJ1-5 TRBV19 once NA CASSVHPSMGREPQHF